Listed below are T cell receptor beta chains from one sample, sequenced in a study of T-cell reconstitution after alpha-beta-depleted transplantation in children. TCRdb re-derived calls from the PCR reads in MiXCR, one entry per CDR3 protein. The table includes under 250,000 distinct CDR3 sequences, about 7% detected once. The material was PBMCs, obtained before TCRalphabeta/CD19-depleted stem cell transplant. These receptors came from a boy aged 2 to 10 with acute lymphoblastic leukemia, due to receive a stem cell transplant. Each CDR3 is given with its conserved first and last residue. A D gene is named only where the DNA matches it firmly. Not every row has a clone size; where given, it reads once, few, many or a size class.

v_gene	d_gene	abundance	j_gene	CDR3aa	CDR3nt
TRBV27	-	-	TRBJ1-5	CASSLFRNNQPQHF	TGTGCCAGCAGTTTATTCCGGAACAATCAGCCCCAGCATTTT
TRBV29-1	-	many	TRBJ1-1	CSARVGGTEAFF	TGCAGCGCCAGGGTCGGGGGTACTGAAGCTTTCTTT
TRBV27	-	many	TRBJ1-1	CASSPGPGGRAFF	TGTGCCAGCAGTCCGGGACCCGGAGGTCGAGCTTTCTTT
TRBV7-6	-	many	TRBJ2-1	CASSLEQGLWNEQFF	TGTGCCAGCAGCTTAGAACAGGGCCTATGGAATGAGCAGTTCTTC
TRBV6-2/TRBV6-3	-	-	TRBJ1-1	CASSRRATRDVHTEAFF	TGTGCCAGCAGCCGCCGGGCCACTAGGGACGTACACACTGAAGCTTTCTTT
TRBV6-1	-	few	TRBJ1-5	CASSEGGESQPQHF	TGTGCCAGCAGTGAGGGGGGCGAATCGCAGCCCCAGCATTTT
TRBV12-3/TRBV12-4	-	many	TRBJ2-7	CASSFGFSYEQYF	TGTGCCAGCAGTTTTGGATTCTCCTACGAGCAGTACTTC
TRBV6-5	TRBD1	-	TRBJ1-2	CASIPTSSVQGVIGYTF	TGTGCCAGCATCCCGACTAGCTCCGTACAGGGGGTTATTGGCTACACCTTC
TRBV11-2	-	many	TRBJ2-1	CASSSPGPGEQFF	TGTGCCAGCAGCTCACCAGGGCCTGGGGAGCAGTTCTTC
TRBV4-1	-	few	TRBJ2-3	CASSLTVGVTDTQYF	TGCGCCAGCAGCCTAACCGTGGGGGTCACAGATACGCAGTATTTT
TRBV28	-	few	TRBJ1-1	CASRATGLVTEAFF	TGTGCCAGCAGGGCGACAGGTCTGGTCACTGAAGCTTTCTTT
TRBV6-5	TRBD1	few	TRBJ1-6	CASSPRTGNNSPLHF	TGTGCCAGCAGTCCAAGGACAGGCAATAATTCACCCCTCCACTTT
TRBV7-9	-	many	TRBJ2-7	CASSSRGYEQYF	TGTGCCAGCAGCTCCCGGGGATACGAGCAGTACTTC
TRBV6-2/TRBV6-3	-	-	TRBJ1-5	CASSSSLALAQPQHF	TGTGCCAGCAGCTCGTCCTTGGCGCTCGCTCAGCCCCAGCATTTT
TRBV5-1	-	many	TRBJ2-5	CASSLGLTISQETQYF	TGCGCCAGCAGCTTGGGCCTCACTATTTCACAAGAGACCCAGTACTTC
TRBV5-5	-	many	TRBJ2-7	CASSLGWGQDEQYF	TGTGCCAGCAGCTTGGGGTGGGGGCAGGACGAGCAGTACTTC
TRBV2	TRBD2	many	TRBJ2-3	CASSETSGRGSTDTQYF	TGTGCCAGCAGTGAAACTAGCGGGAGAGGAAGCACAGATACGCAGTATTTT
TRBV5-1	-	many	TRBJ1-1	CASSLGRANTEAFF	TGCGCCAGCAGCTTGGGCCGGGCGAACACTGAAGCTTTCTTT
TRBV12-3/TRBV12-4	-	many	TRBJ2-1	CASSSLADNEQFF	TGTGCCAGCAGTAGCTTAGCCGACAATGAGCAGTTCTTC
TRBV7-2	-	many	TRBJ1-3	CASSLQPSGNTIYF	TGTGCCAGCAGCTTACAGCCCTCTGGAAACACCATATATTTT
TRBV27	-	many	TRBJ1-1	CASGTTTEAFF	TGTGCCAGTGGGACAACCACTGAAGCTTTCTTT
TRBV28	TRBD2	-	TRBJ2-3	CASSFNGRAVMFTDTQYF	TGTGCCAGCAGTTTTAACGGGAGGGCCGTTATGTTTACAGATACGCAGTATTTT
TRBV7-2	-	-	TRBJ1-2	CASSPQSDYGYTF	TGTGCCAGCAGCCCCCAGAGTGACTATGGCTACACCTTC
TRBV20-1	-	many	TRBJ2-7	CSARVSHYEQYF	TGCAGTGCTAGAGTTTCGCATTACGAGCAGTACTTC
TRBV12-3/TRBV12-4	-	many	TRBJ2-7	CASSFPDRVLRGEQYF	TGTGCCAGCAGTTTCCCTGACAGGGTACTACGGGGGGAGCAGTACTTC
TRBV29-1	TRBD1	many	TRBJ1-1	CSVETKGGQGRDTEAFF	TGCAGCGTTGAAACTAAGGGTGGACAGGGTAGGGACACTGAAGCTTTCTTT
TRBV5-1	TRBD1	many	TRBJ1-1	CASSLTGGLVEAFF	TGCGCCAGCAGCTTGACAGGGGGCTTGGTGGAAGCTTTCTTT
TRBV19	TRBD1	-	TRBJ2-2	CAGGQGSGELFF	TGTGCCGGGGGACAGGGATCCGGGGAGCTGTTTTTT
TRBV20-1	TRBD1	many	TRBJ2-7	CSASQGALNEQYF	TGCAGTGCCTCACAGGGGGCGCTGAACGAGCAGTACTTC
TRBV29-1	TRBD2	many	TRBJ2-3	CSSREGTVTDTQYF	TGCAGCTCGCGGGAGGGGACGGTCACAGATACGCAGTATTTT
TRBV29-1	-	-	TRBJ2-6	CSVELQGGSSGANVLTF	TGCAGCGTTGAGCTACAGGGAGGGAGCTCTGGGGCCAACGTCCTGACTTTC
TRBV15	TRBD2	many	TRBJ2-3	CATSREIELAESTDTQYF	TGTGCCACCAGCAGAGAAATAGAACTAGCGGAGAGCACAGATACGCAGTATTTT
TRBV4-2	-	many	TRBJ2-7	CASSQDPRDMVREQYF	TGTGCCAGCAGCCAAGATCCCCGGGACATGGTGAGGGAGCAGTACTTC
TRBV29-1	-	many	TRBJ2-1	CSVASWGSYNEQFF	TGCAGCGTTGCTTCGTGGGGCTCCTACAATGAGCAGTTCTTC
TRBV5-1	-	many	TRBJ1-1	CASSLRDREAFF	TGCGCCAGCAGCTTGAGGGACCGAGAAGCTTTCTTT
TRBV7-6	-	-	TRBJ2-1	CASSPGREQFF	TGTGCCAGCAGCCCCGGACGTGAGCAGTTCTTC
TRBV20-1	TRBD1	many	TRBJ2-7	CSARDPDRATYEQYF	TGCAGTGCTAGAGACCCGGACAGGGCGACCTACGAGCAGTACTTC
TRBV20-1	-	-	TRBJ2-4	CSAVVEYIQYF	TGCAGTGCAGTCGTTGAATACATTCAGTACTTC
TRBV28	-	many	TRBJ2-7	CASQPGPYEQYF	TGTGCCAGCCAGCCAGGACCCTACGAGCAGTACTTC
TRBV7-6	TRBD2	few	TRBJ2-3	CASSFSSGGGTDTQYF	TGTGCCAGCAGCTTTTCCAGCGGGGGGGGTACAGATACGCAGTATTTT
TRBV5-1	-	few	TRBJ1-1	CASSSDSFTEAFF	TGCGCCAGCAGCTCGGACAGTTTCACTGAAGCTTTCTTT
TRBV12-3/TRBV12-4	-	many	TRBJ2-7	CASSRLEYEQYF	TGTGCCAGCAGCCGACTCGAGTACGAGCAGTACTTC
TRBV4-1	-	few	TRBJ2-7	CASSQDRGGYEQYF	TGCGCCAGCAGCCAAGATAGGGGAGGCTACGAGCAGTACTTC
TRBV28	-	-	TRBJ1-4	CASSFAGAGEKLFF	TGTGCCAGCAGTTTTGCAGGGGCAGGTGAAAAACTGTTTTTT
TRBV28	-	few	TRBJ1-6	CASSLRRTPGNNSPLHF	TGTGCCAGCAGTTTGCGGAGGACGCCTGGAAATAATTCACCCCTCCACTTT
TRBV27	-	many	TRBJ2-7	CASSPSGVGEQYF	TGTGCCAGCAGTCCGTCAGGGGTTGGGGAGCAGTACTTC
TRBV7-9	-	many	TRBJ2-3	CASSLIADTQYF	TGTGCCAGCAGCTTGATCGCAGATACGCAGTATTTT
TRBV20-1	-	many	TRBJ2-5	CSASAQETQYF	TGCAGTGCTTCCGCCCAAGAGACCCAGTACTTC
TRBV27	-	many	TRBJ1-2	CASGVVQGKGYTF	TGTGCCAGCGGTGTGGTGCAGGGTAAGGGCTACACCTTC
TRBV12-3/TRBV12-4	-	few	TRBJ2-3	CASSFTDPGVVADTQYF	TGTGCCAGCAGTTTTACGGACCCAGGAGTGGTGGCAGATACGCAGTATTTT
TRBV7-6	-	many	TRBJ1-1	CASSLQGYTEAFF	TGTGCCAGCAGCTTACAGGGATACACTGAAGCTTTCTTT
TRBV29-1	-	many	TRBJ1-1	CSVVWSMDTEAFF	TGCAGCGTTGTATGGTCCATGGACACTGAAGCTTTCTTT
TRBV10-3	-	many	TRBJ1-2	CAISEAGPTHYGYTF	TGTGCCATCAGTGAGGCGGGACCGACGCACTATGGCTACACCTTC